The 11 T cell receptor beta chains below come from one sample, sequenced in a study of cytomegalovirus exposure and HLA in healthy donors. Clones were read by immunoSEQ multiplex PCR, and TCRdb kept only the in-frame ones, dropping some. The sample has 150,000 to 250,000 clones; 84% are singletons. The sequencing sample was made of PBMCs. Receptors were obtained from a woman aged 25 to 39 in good health and CMV-seropositive.

The chain carries TRBV4-2 and TRBJ2-1; no firm D call. The length of the CDR3 is 17 residues. CDR1 is LGHNA, CDR2 YNFKEQ, per germline. V was trimmed by 4 bases and J by 2 bases, leaving 18 bases between them. This CDR3 is CASSRISRAITYNEQFF. CDR3 nucleotide sequence: TGTGCCAGCAGCCGCATATCTAGAGCAATTACCTACAATGAGCAGTTCTTC.

The rearrangement uses TRBV2 and TRBJ2-1; D gene ambiguous. Trimming cost V 8 bases and J 7 bases, with 9 bases left between them. CDR1 SNHLY and CDR2 FYNNEI come from the germline V gene. There are 11 residues in the CDR3. CDR3 nucleotide sequence: TGTGCCAGCCGGAGCCAAAATGAGCAGTTCTTC. Translating gives CASRSQNEQFF.

This chain connects TRBV5-1 to TRBJ1-2; no definite D call. Germline assignment: CDR1 SGHRS and CDR2 YFSETQ. The CDR3 consists of 13 residues. Deletions cut 0 bases from V and 5 bases from J, with 8 bases between. In nucleotides, the CDR3 is TGCGCCAGCAGCTTGGACTCAGGTTATGGCTACACCTTC. Translated: CASSLDSGYGYTF.

V usage is TRBV4-1 and J usage is TRBJ2-2; D unresolved. Germline V gene lookup returns CDR1 MGHRA and CDR2 YSYEKL. Deletions cut 2 bases from V and 1 base from J, with 8 bases between. This CDR3 region has 15 residues. The CDR3 DNA reads TGCGCCAGCAGCCAATTCCCAGGGAACACCGGGGAGCTGTTTTTT. Protein sequence: CASSQFPGNTGELFF.

This rearrangement joins TRBV28 to TRBJ2-7; 8 nucleotides line up with TRBD2. The germline V gene encodes CDR1 MDHEN and CDR2 SYDVKM. CDR3 length: 15 amino acids. The V and J ends lost 3 bases and 3 bases, in that order; junction bases with no gene match: 7. The CDR3 DNA reads TGTGCCAGCAGTTTGAGCGGGGGATTCTACTACGAGCAGTACTTC. Translating gives CASSLSGGFYYEQYF.

V usage is TRBV6-5 and J usage is TRBJ2-2; 7 positions match TRBD2. The V and J ends lost 7 bases and 7 bases, in that order; junction bases with no gene match: 12. Per the germline V gene, CDR1 is MNHEY and CDR2 is SVGAGI. The CDR3 is 15 amino acids. CDR3 sequence: CASNPGLGKNGELFF. The CDR3 DNA sequence: TGTGCCAGCAACCCCGGACTAGGGAAGAACGGGGAGCTGTTTTTT.

Note on this clone: Compared with germline, one end of the junction differs, possibly owing to a read error. The chain has TRBV27 and TRBJ2-7; tentatively, D is TRBD1 (5 bases). CDR1 is MNHEY and CDR2 is SMNVEV in the germline V gene (reference sequence). The CDR3 covers 11 residues. CDR3 coding DNA: TGTGCCAGCAGTAAGGGGCCTCTGGTCCGCTTC. It codes for CASSKGPLVRF.

V usage is TRBV18 and J usage is TRBJ1-1; 8 bases align to TRBD1. The CDR3 loop spans 13 amino acids. In germline, CDR1 is KGHSH, CDR2 LQKENI. V lost 3 bases and J lost 8; bases outside the gene matches: 5. The chain's CDR3 is CASSPGQVFEAFF. CDR3 DNA: TGTGCCAGCTCACCGGGACAGGTCTTCGAAGCTTTCTTT.

This clone was detected a few times. The J gene is TRBJ1-5, the V gene TRBV10-2; tentative D call: TRBD1 (5 bases). Deletions cut 6 bases from V and 2 bases from J, with 8 bases between. Germline-derived CDR1 and CDR2 are WSHSY and SAAADI. The CDR3 length is 13 residues. CDR3 sequence: CASSDSRNQPQHF. The CDR3 DNA reads TGCGCCAGCAGCGACAGCCGCAATCAGCCCCAGCATTTT.

The rearrangement links TRBV9 to TRBJ2-1, with D possibly matching TRBD2 (6 bases). Per germline, CDR1 SGDLS and CDR2 YYNGEE. This CDR3 spans 14 amino acids. The V end was cut by 4 bases, the J end by 6 bases, with 14 bases between. CDR3 protein: CASSPDSGVNEQFF. The CDR3 nucleotides read TGTGCCAGCAGCCCCGATAGCGGCGTCAATGAGCAGTTCTTC.

CDR3 sequence: CSVEGGLSSYNEQFF. The CDR3 nucleotides read TGCAGCGTTGAAGGCGGTCTGAGCTCCTACAATGAGCAGTTCTTC. V usage is TRBV29-1 and J usage is TRBJ2-1; D is uncertain. Germline CDR1 is SQVTM and CDR2 is ANQGSEA. Trimming cost V 1 base and J 0 bases, with 10 bases left between them. The CDR3 loop spans 15 amino acids.